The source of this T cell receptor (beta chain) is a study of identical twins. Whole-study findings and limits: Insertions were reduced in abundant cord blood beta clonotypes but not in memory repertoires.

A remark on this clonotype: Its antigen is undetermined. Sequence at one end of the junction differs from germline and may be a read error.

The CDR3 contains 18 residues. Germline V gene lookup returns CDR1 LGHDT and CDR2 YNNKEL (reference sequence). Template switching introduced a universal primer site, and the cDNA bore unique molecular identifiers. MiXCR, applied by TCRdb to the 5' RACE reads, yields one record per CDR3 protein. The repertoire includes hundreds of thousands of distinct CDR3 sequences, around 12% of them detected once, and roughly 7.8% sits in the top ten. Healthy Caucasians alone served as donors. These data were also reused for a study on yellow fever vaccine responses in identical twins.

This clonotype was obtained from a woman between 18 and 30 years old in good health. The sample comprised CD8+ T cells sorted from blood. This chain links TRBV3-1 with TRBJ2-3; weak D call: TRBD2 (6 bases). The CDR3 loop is CARSQAPGLAQSTDTQYF. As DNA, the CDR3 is TGTGCCAGAAGCCAAGCCCCGGGGCTAGCGCAAAGCACAGATACGCAGTATTTT.